The clone carrying this T cell receptor (beta chain) was observed a single time. The antigen is unknown. This sample stems from a study of radiotherapy plus CTLA-4 blockade in lung cancer. General study results and limits: Early clonal dynamics of blood T cells, together with interferon-beta, were reported as the best response predictor.

The germline gives CDR1 MNHEY, CDR2 SMNVEV (reference sequence). Trimming removed 8 bases from V and 2 bases from J; junction bases left unmatched: 9. This CDR3 contains 15 residues. TCRdb's table, derived via immunoSEQ multiplex PCR, lists solely in-frame clones and lacks some. The sample includes around 40,000 clones, around 85% of them seen just once. This sequence joins TRBV27 and TRBJ2-7, with 10 bases fitting TRBD2. The clonotype was recovered from a human donor with non-small cell lung cancer whose response to radiotherapy plus ipilimumab could not be evaluated. Here the sequenced sample was peripheral blood, taken from a patient treated with radiotherapy plus ipilimumab. For the CDR3, the DNA is TGTGCCAGCGGTGAGCGGGGGGGCGTCACCTACGAGCAGTACTTC. It yields the protein CASGERGGVTYEQYF.